Following are 9 T cell receptor beta chains from one sample sequenced in a study of T cell responses to AZD1222 COVID-19 vaccine. Measured with immunoSEQ multiplex PCR; TCRdb has only the in-frame clones, and not every one. The table records roughly 40,000 clones, around 90% of them present only once. The starting material was peripheral blood, obtained 28 days after the second AZD1222 dose. The source is an adult who received the AZD1222 COVID-19 vaccine.

The chain employs TRBV7-9 and TRBJ2-7; D is unresolved. V was trimmed by 1 base and J by 7 bases, leaving 5 bases between them. CDR1 is SEHNR and CDR2 is FQNEAQ in the germline V gene (reference sequence). The CDR3 has 11 residues. In nucleotides, the CDR3 is TGTGCCAGCAGCTTAGACCGGGAGCAGTACTTC. Protein: CASSLDREQYF.

J is TRBJ2-1 and V is TRBV4-3; 8 bases align to TRBD2. V shed 1 base, J shed 8 bases, and the junction held 4 bases outside the gene matches. CDR3 size: 14 residues. CDR1 LGHNA and CDR2 YSLEER come from the germline V gene. The CDR3 nucleotides are TGCGCCAGCAGCCAAGCAGCGGGGGACTATGAGCAGTTCTTC. Translating it yields CASSQAAGDYEQFF.

The V and J genes are TRBV6-2 or TRBV6-3 and TRBJ1-2; D remains unclear. This CDR3 is 15 amino acids long. CDR1 MNHEY and CDR2 SVGEGT come from the germline V gene. V lost 3 bases to trimming and J lost 8 bases, with 19 bases between them. The CDR3, as DNA: TGTGCCAGCAGTTATCTTTTAAGCGCAGAGTGGGGCTACACCTTC. Amino acids: CASSYLLSAEWGYTF.

The chain uses TRBV30 and TRBJ1-1, with D tentatively TRBD1 (6 bases). Germline V lookup: CDR1 GTSNPN, CDR2 SVGIG (reference sequence). The CDR3 spans 12 residues. Between the trimmed V and J ends, which lost 4 bases and 2 bases, there was a span of 8 bases. This CDR3 is CAWTRGNTEAFF. The CDR3 DNA follows: TGTGCCTGGACCAGGGGTAACACTGAAGCTTTCTTT.

CDR3 loop: CASSTTGTGVEKLFF. CDR3 nucleotide sequence: TGTGCCAGCAGTACCACCGGGACAGGGGTTGAAAAACTGTTTTTT. The V gene is TRBV27, the J gene TRBJ1-4; 10 nucleotides agree with TRBD1. With 5 bases clipped from V and 7 bases from J, the junction kept 7 bases outside the gene matches. The CDR3 runs 15 residues. Germline-derived CDR1 and CDR2 are MNHEY and SMNVEV (reference sequence).

J is TRBJ2-7 and V is TRBV3-1 (or the pseudogene TRBV3-2); a weak D match, TRBD2 (5 bases). The germline V and J ends were trimmed by 4 bases and 0 bases, with 10 bases remaining between them. Germline V CDR1 and CDR2: LGHDT, YNNKEL (reference sequence). CDR3 length: 14 residues. The CDR3 bases are TGTGCCAGCAGCCCTGGACTTGGCTCCTACGAGCAGTACTTC. It encodes CASSPGLGSYEQYF.

V is TRBV4-3 and J is TRBJ2-7; weak D call: TRBD1 (5 bases). The length of the CDR3 is 13 residues. Germline CDR1 and CDR2: LGHNA and YSLEER. The V end was cut by 0 bases, the J end by 8 bases, with 11 bases between. CDR3 coding DNA: TGCGCCAGCAGCCAAGAATGGGGCTCCAAGCAGTACTTC. Its protein is CASSQEWGSKQYF.

The CDR3 here is CASSSEADQPQHF. The CDR3 bases are TGTGCCAGCAGCTCGGAGGCGGATCAGCCCCAGCATTTT. The rearrangement uses TRBV7-2 and TRBJ1-5; unclear D gene. CDR3 length: 13 residues. V was clipped by 4 bases and J by 5 bases, with 9 bases between them. The germline V gene encodes CDR1 SGHTA and CDR2 FQGNSA.

This clone was seen more than once but under ten times. The V gene is TRBV27, the J gene TRBJ2-4; 10 nucleotides agree with TRBD2. CDR1 is MNHEY, CDR2 SMNVEV, per germline (reference sequence). The V and J ends lost 2 bases and 9 bases, in that order; junction bases with no gene match: 4. The CDR3 runs 14 residues. This CDR3 reads CASSLTSGEVIQYF. The CDR3, as DNA: TGTGCCAGCAGTTTAACTAGCGGGGAGGTCATTCAGTACTTC.